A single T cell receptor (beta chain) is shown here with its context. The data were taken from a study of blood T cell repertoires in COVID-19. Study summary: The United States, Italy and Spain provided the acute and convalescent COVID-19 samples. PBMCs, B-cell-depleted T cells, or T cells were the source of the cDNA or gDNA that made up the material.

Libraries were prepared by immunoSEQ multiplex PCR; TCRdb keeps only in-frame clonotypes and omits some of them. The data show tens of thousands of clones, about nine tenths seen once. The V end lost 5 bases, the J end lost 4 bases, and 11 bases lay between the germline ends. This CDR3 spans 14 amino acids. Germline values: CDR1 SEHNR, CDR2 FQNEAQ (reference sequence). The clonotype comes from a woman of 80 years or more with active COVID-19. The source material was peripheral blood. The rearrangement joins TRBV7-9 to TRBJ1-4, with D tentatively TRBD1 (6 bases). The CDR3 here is CASSPGAYNEKLFF. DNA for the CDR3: TGTGCCAGCAGCCCAGGGGCCTATAATGAAAAACTGTTTTTT.